This TCR beta chain was sequenced in a study of shared clonotypes between healthy human individuals. The wider study: Three plates were used per donor for CD4 naive, three for CD4 memory, two for CD8 naive and one for CD8 memory.

Every immunoSEQ plate was one replicate of a subset's evenly spread DNA. Repertoires were generated with immunoSEQ multiplex PCR, while TCRdb's copy carries only in-frame clones and drops some. The sample records some 240,000 clones, about 69% being singletons. This CDR3 comprises 13 residues. The germline gives CDR1 WSHSY, CDR2 SAAADI. The V end was cut by 0 bases, the J end by 9 bases, with 12 bases between. The V and J genes are TRBV10-2 and TRBJ2-7, with unresolved D. The TCR comes from a man under 40 in good health. The sequencing sample was made of memory CD4+ T cells sorted from blood. The sample's subset: CD45RA-negative fraction. CDR3 nucleotides: TGCGCCAGCAGTGAGTCGAAAGGGCACGGGCAGTACTTC. Translation: CASSESKGHGQYF.